This T cell receptor (beta chain) was sequenced in a study of blood T cell repertoires in COVID-19. Study context: Both acute and convalescent COVID-19 samples were obtained from the United States, Italy and Spain.

Some clones are missing from TCRdb's copy, which holds only in-frame ones; the method was immunoSEQ multiplex PCR. The sample consists of approximately 73,000 clones, roughly 86% of them appearing once. This receptor was obtained from a woman aged 55-75 years with acute or convalescent COVID-19. The specimen was peripheral blood.

The CDR3 sequence is CASSYRGDGNQPQHF. The CDR3, as DNA: TGTGCCAGCAGTTACAGGGGAGACGGCAATCAGCCCCAGCATTTT. This chain uses TRBV2 with TRBJ1-5; the match to TRBD1 covers 7 bases. Germline V gives CDR1 SNHLY, CDR2 FYNNEI. V was clipped by 5 bases and J by 2 bases; unmatched bases: 6. The CDR3 has 15 amino acids.